These 17 T cell receptor beta chains share one sample of origin, sequenced in a study of cytomegalovirus exposure and HLA in healthy donors. Sequenced by immunoSEQ multiplex PCR; TCRdb stores in-frame clones only, minus some. The sample includes 150,000 to 200,000 clones, 70% to 90% of them seen just once. Material: PBMCs. The receptors derive from a man aged 25-45 years in good health and CMV-seropositive.

This CDR3 is CASSVDLLESSIRETQYF. CDR3 DNA sequence: TGCGCCAGCAGCGTCGATTTGCTAGAATCGTCGATAAGAGAGACCCAGTACTTC. J is TRBJ2-5 and V is TRBV5-1; D is ambiguous. Trimming shortened V by 4 bases and J by 4 bases, and 26 bases separated the two germline ends. CDR1 and CDR2 from the germline V gene are SGHRS and YFSETQ. The CDR3 consists of 18 residues.

Remarks on this clone: A junction end diverges from the germline sequence, so it may reflect a read error. This chain uses TRBV9 with TRBJ1-2; no reliable D call. Germline loops: CDR1 SGDLS, CDR2 YYNGEE. The CDR3 loop spans 15 amino acids. The DNA of the CDR3 is TGTGCCAGCAGCGTAAGGCCAGAAACTAAATATGGCTACACCTTC. Amino acids: CASSVRPETKYGYTF.

Comments on this clone: This CDR3 is also generated by other DNA sequences in the sample. This sequence joins TRBV9 and TRBJ2-7; D is possibly TRBD1 (5 bases). The CDR3 loop spans 12 amino acids. Deletions cut 0 bases from V and 7 bases from J, with 8 bases between. The germline CDR1 and CDR2 sequences are SGDLS and YYNGEE. This chain's CDR3 is CASSVGAGEQYF. CDR3 DNA sequence: TGTGCCAGCAGCGTAGGGGCAGGGGAGCAGTACTTC.

The chain joins TRBV2 to TRBJ2-3; 8 bases line up with TRBD2. With V trimmed by 3 bases and J by 4 bases, 9 bases remained unmatched. This CDR3 is built from 16 residues. CDR1 and CDR2 (germline): SNHLY, FYNNEI. CDR3 in DNA: TGTGCCAGCAGTGAGGTTAGCGGGGTGAGTGCAGATACGCAGTATTTT. It translates to CASSEVSGVSADTQYF.

The chain carries TRBV19 and TRBJ2-7, with D possibly matching TRBD1 (6 bases). Germline CDR1 and CDR2: LNHDA and SQIVND (reference sequence). V dropped 4 bases and J dropped 2 bases, with 15 bases sitting between them. The CDR3 spans 15 residues. CDR3 nucleotides: TGTGCCAGTAGTACCGTCGCAGGGGCGGCCTACGAGCAGTACTTC. Its translation: CASSTVAGAAYEQYF.

This sequence joins TRBV7-9 and TRBJ2-6; D remains unclear. V was clipped by 5 bases and J by 2 bases, with 10 bases between them. CDR1 is SEHNR, CDR2 FQNEAQ, per germline (reference sequence). CDR3 size: 15 residues. CDR3: CASSRVYAGANVLTF. For the CDR3, the DNA is TGTGCCAGCAGCCGTGTCTACGCTGGGGCCAACGTCCTGACTTTC.

This rearrangement joins TRBV6-6 to TRBJ2-7; 7 bases align to TRBD1. From germline, CDR1 is MNHNY and CDR2 SVGAGI (reference sequence). This CDR3 is 14 amino acids long. The V and J ends lost 2 bases and 7 bases, in that order; junction bases with no gene match: 8. The CDR3 sequence: CASSYGNEDREQYF. In DNA form, the CDR3 reads TGTGCCAGCAGTTACGGGAACGAGGACAGGGAGCAGTACTTC.

This clone came up a few times. The CDR3 nucleotides are TGTGCCAGCAGTCGGACAGGGGGACATGGCTACACCTTC. It is translated as CASSRTGGHGYTF. The rearrangement uses TRBV6-5 and TRBJ1-2, with 10 bases aligning to TRBD1. CDR1 is MNHEY, CDR2 SVGAGI, per germline. CDR3 length equals 13 residues. The junction had 3 bases not matched to a gene; V was cut back by 5 bases and J by 6 bases.

The rearrangement joins TRBV5-6 to TRBJ1-6, with 10 bases identical to TRBD1. CDR1 and CDR2 from the germline V gene are SGHDT and YYEEEE. This CDR3 has 17 amino acids. V was clipped by 0 bases and J by 9 bases; unmatched bases: 9. CDR3 protein: CASSLGSTGQGSSPLHF. For the CDR3, the DNA is TGTGCCAGCAGCTTGGGTTCGACGGGACAGGGGAGTTCACCCCTCCACTTT. The complete variable domain, with remaining parts taken from reference TRBV5-6 and TRBJ1-6, reads DAGVTQSPTHLIKTRGQQVTLRCSPKSGHDTVSWYQQALGQGPQFIFQYYEEEERQRGNFPDRFSGHQFPNYSSELNVNALLLGDSALYLCASSLGSTGQGSSPLHFGNGTRLTVT.

The chain joins TRBV7-6 to TRBJ2-7, with 8 bases identical to TRBD1. V lost 4 bases to trimming and J lost 2 bases; unmatched junction nucleotides: 1. CDR1 SGHVS and CDR2 FNYEAQ come from the germline V gene. The length of the CDR3 is 13 residues. This chain's CDR3 is CASSSQGAYEQYF. In nucleotides, the CDR3 is TGTGCCAGCAGCTCACAGGGGGCCTACGAGCAGTACTTC.

This clone has just a few counts. The chain is built from TRBV4-3 and TRBJ1-6; maybe TRBD1 (6 bases). Germline CDR1 reads LGHNA; CDR2 reads YSLEER. The V and J ends lost 0 bases and 10 bases respectively, with 19 bases between them. The CDR3 extends over 17 amino acids. CDR3 in amino acids: CASSQDGGRGWGSPLHF. The DNA for the CDR3 is TGCGCCAGCAGCCAAGATGGAGGCAGGGGTTGGGGATCACCCCTCCACTTT.

The chain links TRBV10-3 to TRBJ2-2; 8 bases are a match to TRBD2. Trimming at V came to 4 bases and at J to 1 base, leaving 5 bases not matched to a gene. The CDR3 covers 16 residues. Germline assignment: CDR1 ENHRY and CDR2 SYGVKD. The CDR3 DNA reads TGTGCCATCAGTGCCCCAGCGGGGGAGAACACCGGGGAGCTGTTTTTT. Translated: CAISAPAGENTGELFF.

The CDR3 here is CASSDIGGGRTDTQYF. CDR3 sequence (DNA): TGTGCCAGCAGTGACATTGGCGGGGGGCGCACAGATACGCAGTATTTT. This chain links TRBV6-1 with TRBJ2-3; 8 nucleotides line up with TRBD2. The J segment lost 1 base and the V segment lost 3 bases, leaving 6 bases of the junction unmatched. CDR3 length equals 16 residues. Looked up from germline, CDR1 is MNHNS and CDR2 is SASEGT.

V is TRBV10-3 and J is TRBJ2-3; TRBD1 matches at 8 bases. Germline V CDR1 and CDR2: ENHRY, SYGVKD. The CDR3 is 15 amino acids. V lost 7 bases, J lost 0 bases, and 6 bases stayed unmatched. In DNA form, the CDR3 reads TGTGCCATCACTCTCGGACAGGGAAGCACAGATACGCAGTATTTT. It is translated as CAITLGQGSTDTQYF.

The V gene is TRBV18, the J gene TRBJ1-5; TRBD1 is a possible D gene (5 bases). There are 15 residues in the CDR3. The ends were cut back, 5 bases at V and 0 bases at J, with 11 bases in the middle. Germline CDR1 is KGHSH and CDR2 is LQKENI. CDR3 loop: CASSETDTSNQPQHF. For the CDR3, the DNA is TGTGCCAGCTCAGAGACAGATACTAGCAATCAGCCCCAGCATTTT.

The sample holds a few counts of this clone. V gene TRBV2 combines with J gene TRBJ1-2, with D tentatively TRBD1 (6 bases). Germline CDR1 reads SNHLY; CDR2 reads FYNNEI. The V end lost 6 bases, the J end lost 5 bases, and 13 bases lay between the germline ends. The CDR3 has 13 residues. The CDR3 bases are TGTGCCAGCAGAAGGACAGCCGCTTATGGCTACACCTTC. Residues: CASRRTAAYGYTF.

The gene calls are TRBV5-1 and TRBJ2-7; TRBD1 is a possible D gene (6 bases). The germline V gene has CDR1 SGHRS and CDR2 YFSETQ. The CDR3 consists of 13 residues. The V end lost 0 bases, the J end lost 6 bases, and 10 bases lay between the germline ends. CDR3 sequence: CASSLGQGSEQYF. The CDR3 coding sequence is TGCGCCAGCAGCTTGGGGCAGGGGTCCGAGCAGTACTTC. Together with reference TRBV5-1 and TRBJ2-7, the CDR3 gives the full variable domain: KAGVTQTPRYLIKTRGQQVTLSCSPISGHRSVSWYQQTPGQGLQFLFEYFSETQRNKGNFPGRFSGRQFSNSRSEMNVSTLELGDSALYLCASSLGQGSEQYFGPGTRLTVT.